This T cell receptor (beta chain) was observed in a study of T cell repertoires in cytomegalovirus infection. Study-wide results and limits: HLA-C-restricted, CMV-specific TCR beta clonotypes were dominant ex vivo.

As regards this clonotype: The antigen is undetermined.

MiXCR was run by TCRdb on the reads, yielding one entry per CDR3 protein. This sample has some 400,000 distinct CDR3 sequences, with approximately 32% found just once. The germline V gene encodes CDR1 MNHNS and CDR2 SASEGT. Trimming took off 7 bases at V and 9 bases at J, with 4 bases between the two ends. The CDR3 is 10 amino acids. The source material was PBMCs. The clonotype originates from a human donor in good health (CMV status not recorded). Some clones in this sample may be carry-over from other donors' samples. The chain links TRBV6-1 to TRBJ1-6; no clear D. In DNA, the CDR3 is TGTGCCAGCAATGGTTCACCCCTCCACTTT. It translates to CASNGSPLHF.